The TCR beta chain described here comes from a study of blood T cell repertoires in COVID-19. The trim removed 2 bases at V and 0 bases at J, leaving 6 bases unmatched. The CDR3 totals 18 residues. Germline V gives CDR1 SGHTA, CDR2 FQGTGA. As processed by the authors: By means of reference gene primer amplification, nucleated cell counts were estimated. Clones were read by immunoSEQ multiplex PCR, and TCRdb kept only the in-frame ones, dropping some. V and J calls and clone size are given by that table; D and trimming were obtained from the DNA. Of under 150,000 clones listed, almost 85% were seen once; the top ten hold 7.5%.

The TCR originated in a man aged 65 to 79 with active or convalescent COVID-19. The chain joins TRBV7-3 to TRBJ2-1; 11 bases fit TRBD2. Sequenced: peripheral blood. The CDR3 sequence is CASSLAASGGSSYNEQFF. CDR3 coding DNA: TGTGCCAGCAGCTTAGCGGCTAGCGGGGGGAGCTCCTACAATGAGCAGTTCTTC.